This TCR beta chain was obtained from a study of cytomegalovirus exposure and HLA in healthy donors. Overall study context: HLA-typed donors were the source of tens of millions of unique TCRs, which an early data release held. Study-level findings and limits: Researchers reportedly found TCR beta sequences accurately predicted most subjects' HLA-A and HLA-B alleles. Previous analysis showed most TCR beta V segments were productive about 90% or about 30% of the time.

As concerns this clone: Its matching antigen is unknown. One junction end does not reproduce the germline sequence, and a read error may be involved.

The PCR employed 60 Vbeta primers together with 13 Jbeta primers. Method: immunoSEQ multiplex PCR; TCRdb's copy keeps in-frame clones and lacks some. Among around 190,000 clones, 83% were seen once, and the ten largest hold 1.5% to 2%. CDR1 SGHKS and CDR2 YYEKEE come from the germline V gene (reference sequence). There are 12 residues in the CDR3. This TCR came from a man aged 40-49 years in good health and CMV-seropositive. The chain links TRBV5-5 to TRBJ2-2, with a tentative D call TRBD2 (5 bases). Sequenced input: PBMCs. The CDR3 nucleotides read TGTGCCACCAGAGGTTGGACCGGGGAGCTGTCTTTT. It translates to CATRGWTGELSF.